The T cell receptor (beta chain) described here comes from a study of breast tumors, draining lymph nodes, adjacent tissues. Trimming removed 3 bases from V and 5 bases from J, with 2 bases in between. The CDR3 runs 10 residues. In germline, CDR1 is DFQATT, CDR2 SNEGSKA (reference sequence). A few counts support this clonotype. Its antigen is not known. Being one base from a much bigger clone, this may be a read error. General study findings and limits: That most tumor T cells come from lymph nodes remained unproven. Tumor TCR diversity was below lymph nodes but above nontumor tissue.

TCRdb redid the calling of the multiplex PCR reads with MiXCR, one entry per CDR3 protein. The profile covers 20,000 to 25,000 distinct CDR3 sequences, with roughly 30% appearing a single time and more than 9.5% taken by the ten largest. The chain uses TRBV20-1 and TRBJ2-1; no definite D call. This TCR came from a female donor with breast cancer. Some clones in this sample may be carry-over from other donors' samples. Material: breast tumor tissue. The CDR3 DNA reads TGCAGTGCTAGCAACAATGAGCAGTTCTTC. Amino acids: CSASNNEQFF.